This T cell receptor (beta chain) was sequenced in a study of T-cell memory formation after mild COVID-19. Germline CDR1 is SNHLY and CDR2 is FYNNEI. This CDR3 spans 15 amino acids. The junction had 5 bases not matched to a gene; V was cut back by 3 bases and J by 5 bases. This clonotype was seen a handful of times. MiXCR, applied by TCRdb to the 5' RACE reads, yields one record per CDR3 protein. Of 120,000 to 150,000 distinct CDR3 sequences listed, about 6% were seen once; the top ten hold about 2.1%. The J gene is TRBJ2-2, the V gene TRBV2; the match to TRBD2 covers 8 bases. The sample comprised PBMCs or a T cell subset sorted from them (not recorded which). The receptor's source is an adult woman who had mild COVID-19 (a few samples of this study predate the infection). Cell type and time point are not known. CDR3 DNA: TGTGCCAGCAGTGATAGGACTAGCAAAACCGGGGAGCTGTTTTTT. Translation: CASSDRTSKTGELFF.